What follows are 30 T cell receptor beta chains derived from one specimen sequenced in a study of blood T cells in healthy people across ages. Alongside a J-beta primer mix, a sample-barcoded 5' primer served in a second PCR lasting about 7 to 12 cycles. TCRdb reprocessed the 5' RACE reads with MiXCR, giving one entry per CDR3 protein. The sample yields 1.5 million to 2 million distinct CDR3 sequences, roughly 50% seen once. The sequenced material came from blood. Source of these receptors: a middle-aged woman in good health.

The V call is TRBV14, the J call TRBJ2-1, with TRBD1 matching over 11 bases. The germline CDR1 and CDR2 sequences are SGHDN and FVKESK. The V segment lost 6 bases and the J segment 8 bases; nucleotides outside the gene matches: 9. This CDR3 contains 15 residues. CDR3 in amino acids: CASREGGQGVYEQFF. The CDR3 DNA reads TGTGCCAGCAGAGAGGGGGGACAGGGGGTCTATGAGCAGTTCTTC.

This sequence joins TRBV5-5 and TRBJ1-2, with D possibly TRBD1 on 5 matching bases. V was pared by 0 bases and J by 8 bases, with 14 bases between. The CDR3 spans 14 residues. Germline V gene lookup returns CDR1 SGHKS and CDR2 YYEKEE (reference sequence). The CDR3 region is CASSLAQGSGGYTF. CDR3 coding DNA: TGTGCCAGCAGCTTGGCGCAGGGATCAGGAGGCTACACCTTC.

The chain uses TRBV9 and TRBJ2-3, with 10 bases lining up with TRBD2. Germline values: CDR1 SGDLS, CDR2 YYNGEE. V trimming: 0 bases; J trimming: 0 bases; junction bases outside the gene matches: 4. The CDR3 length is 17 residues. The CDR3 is CASSVVAGGISTDTQYF. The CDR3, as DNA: TGTGCCAGCAGCGTAGTAGCGGGGGGAATTAGCACAGATACGCAGTATTTT.

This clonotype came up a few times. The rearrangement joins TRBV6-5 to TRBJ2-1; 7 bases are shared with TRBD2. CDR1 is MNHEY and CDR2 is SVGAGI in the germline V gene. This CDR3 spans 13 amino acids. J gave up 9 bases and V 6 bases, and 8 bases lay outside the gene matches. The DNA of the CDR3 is TGTGCCAGCAGCCCTTCGCTAGCGGTTGAGCAGTTCTTC. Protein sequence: CASSPSLAVEQFF.

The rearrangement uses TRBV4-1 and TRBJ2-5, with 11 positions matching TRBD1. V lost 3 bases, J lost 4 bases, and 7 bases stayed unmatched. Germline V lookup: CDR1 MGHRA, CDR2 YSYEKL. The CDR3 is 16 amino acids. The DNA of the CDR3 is TGCGCCAGCAGCCAGGCGGACAGGGGGCGCGCAGAGACCCAGTACTTC. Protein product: CASSQADRGRAETQYF.

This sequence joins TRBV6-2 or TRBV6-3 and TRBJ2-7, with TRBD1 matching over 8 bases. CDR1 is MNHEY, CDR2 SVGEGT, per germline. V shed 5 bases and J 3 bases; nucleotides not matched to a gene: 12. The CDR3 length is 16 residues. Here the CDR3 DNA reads TGTGCCAGCAGTCGGGCTGGGACAGGAGGTCGCTACGAGCAGTACTTC. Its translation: CASSRAGTGGRYEQYF.

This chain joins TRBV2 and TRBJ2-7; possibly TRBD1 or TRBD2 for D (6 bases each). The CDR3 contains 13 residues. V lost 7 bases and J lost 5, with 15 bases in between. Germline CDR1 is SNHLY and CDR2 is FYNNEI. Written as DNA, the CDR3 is TGTGCCAGCACCTTAGGAGGGGGGAACGAGCAGTACTTC. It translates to CASTLGGGNEQYF.

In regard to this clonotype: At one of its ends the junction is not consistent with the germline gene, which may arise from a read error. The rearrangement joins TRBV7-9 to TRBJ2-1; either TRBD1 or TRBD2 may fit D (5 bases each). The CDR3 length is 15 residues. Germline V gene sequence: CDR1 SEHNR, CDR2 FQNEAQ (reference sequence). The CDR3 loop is CASSSRGARYKEQFF. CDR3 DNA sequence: TGTGCCAGCAGCTCCCGAGGGGCGAGGTACAAAGAGCAGTTCTTC.

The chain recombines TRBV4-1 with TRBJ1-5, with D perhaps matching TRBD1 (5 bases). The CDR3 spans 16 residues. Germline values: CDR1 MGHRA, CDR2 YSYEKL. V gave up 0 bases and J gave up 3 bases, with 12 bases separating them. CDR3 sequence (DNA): TGCGCCAGCAGCCAAGATCCAGGGACCTTCAATCAGCCCCAGCATTTT. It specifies CASSQDPGTFNQPQHF.

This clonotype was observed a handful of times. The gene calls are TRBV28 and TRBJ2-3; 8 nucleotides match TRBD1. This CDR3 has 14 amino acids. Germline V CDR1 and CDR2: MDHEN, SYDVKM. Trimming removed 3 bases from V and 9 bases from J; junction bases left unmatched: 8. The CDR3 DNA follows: TGTGCCAGCAGTTTGCTGACAGGGGCGGACACGCAGTATTTT. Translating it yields CASSLLTGADTQYF.

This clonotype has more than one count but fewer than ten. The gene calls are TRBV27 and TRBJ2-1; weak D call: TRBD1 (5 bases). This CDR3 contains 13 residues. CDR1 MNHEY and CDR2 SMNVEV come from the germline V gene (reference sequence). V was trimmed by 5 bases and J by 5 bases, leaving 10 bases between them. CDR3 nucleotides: TGTGCCAGCAGTCTGACAGAAAACAATGAGCAGTTCTTC. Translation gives CASSLTENNEQFF.

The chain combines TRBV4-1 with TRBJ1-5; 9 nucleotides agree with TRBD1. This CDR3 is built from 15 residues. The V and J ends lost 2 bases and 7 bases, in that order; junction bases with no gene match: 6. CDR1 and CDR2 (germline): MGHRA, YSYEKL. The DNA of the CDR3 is TGCGCCAGCAGCCAACCGGGACAGGGAGGGCAGCCCCAGCATTTT. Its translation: CASSQPGQGGQPQHF.

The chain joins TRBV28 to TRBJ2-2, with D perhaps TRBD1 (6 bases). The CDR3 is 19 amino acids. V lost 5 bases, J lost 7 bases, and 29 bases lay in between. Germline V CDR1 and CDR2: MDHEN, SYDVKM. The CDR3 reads CASSPPLKTGQGQGGELFF. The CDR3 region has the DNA TGTGCCAGCAGTCCGCCTCTCAAGACAGGCCAGGGTCAGGGCGGGGAGCTGTTTTTT.

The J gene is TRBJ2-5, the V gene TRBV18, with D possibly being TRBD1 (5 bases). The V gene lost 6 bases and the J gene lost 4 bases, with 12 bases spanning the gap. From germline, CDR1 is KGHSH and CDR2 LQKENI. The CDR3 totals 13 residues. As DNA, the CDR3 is TGTGCCAGCTCCCGCGGACATGGAGAGACCCAGTACTTC. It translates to CASSRGHGETQYF.

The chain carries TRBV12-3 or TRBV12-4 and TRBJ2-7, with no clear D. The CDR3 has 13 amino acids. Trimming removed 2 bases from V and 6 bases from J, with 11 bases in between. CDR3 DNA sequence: TGTGCCAGCAGTTTATTGTACGGAATCGAGCAGTACTTC. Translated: CASSLLYGIEQYF.

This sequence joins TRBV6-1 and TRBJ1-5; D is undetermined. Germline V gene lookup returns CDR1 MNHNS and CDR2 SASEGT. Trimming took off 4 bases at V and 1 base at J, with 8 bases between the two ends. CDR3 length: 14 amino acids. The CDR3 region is CASSVDPSNQPQHF. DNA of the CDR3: TGTGCCAGCAGTGTGGACCCAAGCAATCAGCCCCAGCATTTT.

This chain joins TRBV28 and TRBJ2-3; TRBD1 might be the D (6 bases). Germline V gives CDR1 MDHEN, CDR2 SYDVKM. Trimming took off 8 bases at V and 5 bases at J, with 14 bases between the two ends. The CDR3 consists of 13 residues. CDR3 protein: CASGTHREDTQYF. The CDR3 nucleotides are TGTGCCAGCGGGACACACAGGGAAGATACGCAGTATTTT. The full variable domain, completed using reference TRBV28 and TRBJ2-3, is DVKVTQSSRYLVKRTGEKVFLECVQDMDHENMFWYRQDPGLGLRLIYFSYDVKMKEKGDIPEGYSVSREKKERFSLILESASTNQTSMYLCASGTHREDTQYFGPGTRLTVL.

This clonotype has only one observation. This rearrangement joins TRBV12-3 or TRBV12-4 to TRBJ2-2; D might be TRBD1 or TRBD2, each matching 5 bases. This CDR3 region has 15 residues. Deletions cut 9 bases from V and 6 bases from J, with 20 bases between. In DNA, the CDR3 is TGTGCCAGTTATCTTAGGTCCGGGGACGCCGGGGAGCTGTTTTTT. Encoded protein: CASYLRSGDAGELFF.

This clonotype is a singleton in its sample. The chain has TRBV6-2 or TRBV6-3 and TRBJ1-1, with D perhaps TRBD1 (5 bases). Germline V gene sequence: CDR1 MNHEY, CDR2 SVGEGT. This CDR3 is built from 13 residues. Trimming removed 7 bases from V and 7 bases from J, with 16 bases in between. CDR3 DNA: TGTGCCAGCACCCCCAGGGTCAGGATTGAAGCTTTCTTT. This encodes CASTPRVRIEAFF.

DNA of the CDR3: TGTGCCAGCAGCTTAGGGACAGGGGTAATAGAGCCCCAGCATTTT. It translates to CASSLGTGVIEPQHF. V usage is TRBV7-9 and J usage is TRBJ1-5, with 9 bases that match TRBD1. Germline CDR1 SEHNR, CDR2 FQNEAQ (reference sequence). V was pared by 1 base and J by 8 bases, with 6 bases of the junction left unmatched. There are 15 residues in the CDR3.

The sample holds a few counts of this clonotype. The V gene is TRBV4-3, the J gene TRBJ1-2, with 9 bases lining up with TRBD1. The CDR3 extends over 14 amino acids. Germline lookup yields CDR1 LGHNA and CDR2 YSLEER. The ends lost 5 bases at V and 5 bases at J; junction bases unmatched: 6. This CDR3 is CASSGQGRGYGYTF. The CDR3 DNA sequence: TGCGCCAGCAGCGGACAGGGGCGGGGGTATGGCTACACCTTC.

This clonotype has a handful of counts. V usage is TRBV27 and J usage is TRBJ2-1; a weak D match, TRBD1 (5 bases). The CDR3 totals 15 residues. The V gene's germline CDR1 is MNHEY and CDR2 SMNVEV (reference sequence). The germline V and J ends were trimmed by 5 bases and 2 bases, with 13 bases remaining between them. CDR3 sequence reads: CASSEPGKTYNEQFF. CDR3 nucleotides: TGTGCCAGCAGTGAACCAGGGAAAACCTACAATGAGCAGTTCTTC.

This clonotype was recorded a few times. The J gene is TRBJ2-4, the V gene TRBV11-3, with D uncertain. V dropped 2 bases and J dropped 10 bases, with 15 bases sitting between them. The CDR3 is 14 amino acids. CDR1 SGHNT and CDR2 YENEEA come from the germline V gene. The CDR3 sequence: CASSLNLGFGIQYF. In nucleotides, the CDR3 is TGTGCCAGCAGCTTAAATCTAGGGTTCGGAATTCAGTACTTC.

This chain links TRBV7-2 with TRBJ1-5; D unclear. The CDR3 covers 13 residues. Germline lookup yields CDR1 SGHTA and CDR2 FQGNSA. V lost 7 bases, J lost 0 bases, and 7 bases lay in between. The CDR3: CASTVNSNQPQHF. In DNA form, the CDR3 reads TGTGCCAGCACTGTAAATAGCAATCAGCCCCAGCATTTT.

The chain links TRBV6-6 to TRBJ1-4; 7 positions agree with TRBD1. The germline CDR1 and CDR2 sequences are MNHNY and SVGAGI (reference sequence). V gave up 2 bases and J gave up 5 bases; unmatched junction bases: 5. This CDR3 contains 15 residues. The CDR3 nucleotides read TGTGCCAGCAGTTACAAGCAGGGGGGGAATGAAAAACTGTTTTTT. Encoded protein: CASSYKQGGNEKLFF.

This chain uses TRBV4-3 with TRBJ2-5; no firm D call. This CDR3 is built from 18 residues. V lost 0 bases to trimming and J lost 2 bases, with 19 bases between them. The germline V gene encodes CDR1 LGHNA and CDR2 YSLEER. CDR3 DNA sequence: TGCGCCAGCAGCCAAGACACGGCTATCTGGACGGGTCAAGAGACCCAGTACTTC. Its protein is CASSQDTAIWTGQETQYF.

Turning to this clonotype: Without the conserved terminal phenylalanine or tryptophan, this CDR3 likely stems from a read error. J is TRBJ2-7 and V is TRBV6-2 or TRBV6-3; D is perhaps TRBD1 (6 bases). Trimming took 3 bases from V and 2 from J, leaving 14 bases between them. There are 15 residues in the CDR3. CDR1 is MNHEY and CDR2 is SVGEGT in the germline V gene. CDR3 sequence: CASSYAPGQAYEQYL. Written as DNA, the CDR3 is TGTGCCAGCAGTTATGCGCCGGGACAAGCCTACGAGCAGTACTTG.

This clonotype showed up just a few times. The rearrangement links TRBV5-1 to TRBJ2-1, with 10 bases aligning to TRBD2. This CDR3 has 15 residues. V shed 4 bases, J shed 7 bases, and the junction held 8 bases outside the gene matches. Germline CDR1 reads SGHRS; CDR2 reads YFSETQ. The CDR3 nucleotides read TGCGCCAGCAGCCGTGGACTAGCGGATTTAAATGAGCAGTTCTTC. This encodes CASSRGLADLNEQFF.

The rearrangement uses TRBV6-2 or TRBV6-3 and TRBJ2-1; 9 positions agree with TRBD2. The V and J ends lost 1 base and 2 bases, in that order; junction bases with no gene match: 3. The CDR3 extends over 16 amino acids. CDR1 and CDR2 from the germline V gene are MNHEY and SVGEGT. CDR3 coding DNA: TGTGCCAGCAGTTACTGGGCGGGGGGGACCTACAATGAGCAGTTCTTC. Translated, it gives CASSYWAGGTYNEQFF.

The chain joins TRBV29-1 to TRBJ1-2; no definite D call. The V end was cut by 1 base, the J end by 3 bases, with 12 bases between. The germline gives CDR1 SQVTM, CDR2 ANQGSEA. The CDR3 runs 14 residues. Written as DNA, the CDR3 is TGCAGCGTTGAAGGGCAGCTCTCTGACTATGGCTACACCTTC. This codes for CSVEGQLSDYGYTF.